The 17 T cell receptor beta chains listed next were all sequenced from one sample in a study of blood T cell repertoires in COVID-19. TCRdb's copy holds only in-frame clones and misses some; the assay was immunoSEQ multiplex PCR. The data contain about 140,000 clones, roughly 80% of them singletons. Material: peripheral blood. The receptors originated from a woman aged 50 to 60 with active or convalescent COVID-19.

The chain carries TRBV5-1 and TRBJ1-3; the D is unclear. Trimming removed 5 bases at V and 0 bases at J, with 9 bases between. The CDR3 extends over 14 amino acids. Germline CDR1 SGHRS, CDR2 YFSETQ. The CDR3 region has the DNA TGCGCCAGCAGGGAACAGAGCTCTGGAAACACCATATATTTT. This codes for CASREQSSGNTIYF.

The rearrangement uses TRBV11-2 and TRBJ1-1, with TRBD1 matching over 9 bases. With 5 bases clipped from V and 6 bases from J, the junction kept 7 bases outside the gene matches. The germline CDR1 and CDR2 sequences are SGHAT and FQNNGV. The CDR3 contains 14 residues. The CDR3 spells CASSPQQGAAEAFF. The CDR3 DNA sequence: TGTGCCAGCAGCCCACAACAGGGGGCCGCTGAAGCTTTCTTT.

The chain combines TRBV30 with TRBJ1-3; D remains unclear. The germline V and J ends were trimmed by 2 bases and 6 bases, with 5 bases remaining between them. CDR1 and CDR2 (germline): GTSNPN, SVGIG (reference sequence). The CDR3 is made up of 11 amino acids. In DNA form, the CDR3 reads TGTGCCTGGAGTACTTTAAACACCATATATTTT. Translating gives CAWSTLNTIYF.

The CDR3 here is CATSRDLGRYTEAFF. CDR3 DNA: TGTGCCACCAGCAGAGATCTGGGGAGGTATACTGAAGCTTTCTTT. V usage is TRBV15 and J usage is TRBJ1-1, with unresolved D. The CDR3 length is 15 residues. Germline CDR1 is LNHNV and CDR2 is YYDKDF (reference sequence). Trimming pared 0 bases from V and 5 bases from J, leaving 13 bases between.

CDR3 in amino acids: CASSSSGGTQYF. The CDR3 nucleotides are TGTGCCAGCAGCTCTAGCGGTGGGACCCAGTACTTC. The chain recombines TRBV11-2 with TRBJ2-5, with 7 bases lining up with TRBD2. CDR3 length equals 12 residues. V lost 4 bases and J lost 7; bases outside the gene matches: 3. Per germline, CDR1 SGHAT and CDR2 FQNNGV. The whole variable domain, remainder taken from reference TRBV11-2 and TRBJ2-5, is EAGVAQSPRYKIIEKRQSVAFWCNPISGHATLYWYQQILGQGPKLLIQFQNNGVVDDSQLPKDRFSAERLKGVDSTLKIQPAKLEDSAVYLCASSSSGGTQYFGPGTRLLVL.

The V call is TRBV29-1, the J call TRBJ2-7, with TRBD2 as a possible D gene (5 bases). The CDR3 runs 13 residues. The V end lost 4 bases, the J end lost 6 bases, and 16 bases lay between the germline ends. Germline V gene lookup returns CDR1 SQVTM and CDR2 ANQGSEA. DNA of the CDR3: TGCAGCGTTGGTCCTAGCTCGAACCGCGAGCAGTACTTC. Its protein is CSVGPSSNREQYF.

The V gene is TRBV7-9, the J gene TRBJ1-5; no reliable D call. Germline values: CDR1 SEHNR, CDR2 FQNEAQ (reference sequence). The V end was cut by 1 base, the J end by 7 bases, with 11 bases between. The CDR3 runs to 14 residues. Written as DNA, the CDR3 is TGTGCCAGCAGCTTAGACTCGGGGAAACAGCCCCAGCATTTT. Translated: CASSLDSGKQPQHF.

DNA for the CDR3: TGCGCCAGCAGCACGGGACACGGGGTCGACACCGGGGAGCTGTTTTTT. Translating it yields CASSTGHGVDTGELFF. The rearrangement joins TRBV5-1 to TRBJ2-2, with a weak D call TRBD1 (6 bases). CDR1 and CDR2 from the germline V gene are SGHRS and YFSETQ. This CDR3 has 16 residues. V lost 4 bases to trimming and J lost 3 bases, with 16 bases between them.

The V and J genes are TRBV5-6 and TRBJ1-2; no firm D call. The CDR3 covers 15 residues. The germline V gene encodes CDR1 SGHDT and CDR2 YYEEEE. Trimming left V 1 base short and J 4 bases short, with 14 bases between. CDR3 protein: CASSLKAGLLYGYTF. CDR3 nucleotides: TGTGCCAGCAGCTTGAAGGCAGGCTTACTCTATGGCTACACCTTC.

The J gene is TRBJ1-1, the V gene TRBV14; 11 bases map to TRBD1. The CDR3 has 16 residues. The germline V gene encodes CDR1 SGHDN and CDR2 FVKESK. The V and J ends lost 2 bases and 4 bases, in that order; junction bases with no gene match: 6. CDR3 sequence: CASSQILGTGGTEAFF. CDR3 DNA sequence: TGTGCCAGCAGCCAAATTTTAGGGACAGGGGGCACTGAAGCTTTCTTT.

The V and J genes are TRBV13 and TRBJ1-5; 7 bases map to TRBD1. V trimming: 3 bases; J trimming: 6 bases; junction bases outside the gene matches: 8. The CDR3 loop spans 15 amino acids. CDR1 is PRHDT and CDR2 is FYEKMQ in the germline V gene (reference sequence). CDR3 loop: CASSLGQGEGQPQHF. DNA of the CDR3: TGTGCCAGCAGCTTGGGGCAGGGGGAAGGTCAGCCCCAGCATTTT.

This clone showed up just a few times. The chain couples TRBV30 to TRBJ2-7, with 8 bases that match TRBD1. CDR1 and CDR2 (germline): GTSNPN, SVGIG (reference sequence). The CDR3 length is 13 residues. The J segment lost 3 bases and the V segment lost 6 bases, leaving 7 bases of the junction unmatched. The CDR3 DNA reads TGTGCCTGTATGACAGGGGACGACTACGAGCAGTACTTC. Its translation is CACMTGDDYEQYF.

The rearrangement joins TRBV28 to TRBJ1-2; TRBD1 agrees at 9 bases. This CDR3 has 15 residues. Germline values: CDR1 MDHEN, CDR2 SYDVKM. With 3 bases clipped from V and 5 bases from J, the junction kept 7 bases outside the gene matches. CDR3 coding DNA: TGTGCCAGCAGTTTCCCCGGGACAGGGTTGTATGGCTACACCTTC. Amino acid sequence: CASSFPGTGLYGYTF.

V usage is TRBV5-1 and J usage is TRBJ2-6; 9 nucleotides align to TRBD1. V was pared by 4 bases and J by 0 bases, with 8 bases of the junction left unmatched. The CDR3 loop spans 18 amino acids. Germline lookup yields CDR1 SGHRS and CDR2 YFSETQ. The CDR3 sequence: CASSQSGTGTSGANVLTF. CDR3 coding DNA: TGCGCCAGCAGCCAATCCGGGACAGGGACCTCTGGGGCCAACGTCCTGACTTTC.

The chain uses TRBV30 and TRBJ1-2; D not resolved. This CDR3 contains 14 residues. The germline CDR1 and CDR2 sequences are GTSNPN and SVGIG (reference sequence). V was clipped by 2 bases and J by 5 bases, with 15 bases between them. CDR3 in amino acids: CAWSPPGWRYGYTF. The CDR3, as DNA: TGTGCCTGGAGTCCCCCGGGCTGGAGGTATGGCTACACCTTC.

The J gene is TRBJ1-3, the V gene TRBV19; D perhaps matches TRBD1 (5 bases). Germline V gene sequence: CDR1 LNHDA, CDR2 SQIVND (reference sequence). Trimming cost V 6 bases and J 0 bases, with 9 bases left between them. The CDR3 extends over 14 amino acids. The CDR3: CASRDSYSGNTIYF. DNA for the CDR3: TGTGCCAGTAGAGACAGCTACTCTGGAAACACCATATATTTT.

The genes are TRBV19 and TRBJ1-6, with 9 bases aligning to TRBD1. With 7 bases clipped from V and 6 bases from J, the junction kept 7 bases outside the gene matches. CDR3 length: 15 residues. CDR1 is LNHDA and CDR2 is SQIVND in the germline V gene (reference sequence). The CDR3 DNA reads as TGTGCCAGTACCTCCGACAGGGGGTTTAATTCACCCCTCCACTTT. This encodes CASTSDRGFNSPLHF.